These T cell receptor beta chains were read from a single sample in a study of PD-1 blockade in classical Hodgkin lymphoma. Data came from immunoSEQ multiplex PCR; TCRdb stores just in-frame clones and leaves some out. The sample has just under 6,500 clones; roughly 86% are singletons. The sample in question was CD4+ T cells from blood, obtained before the fourth cycle of nivolumab. The source of these receptors is a human donor with classical Hodgkin lymphoma. CDR3s include the opening cysteine and the closing phenylalanine or tryptophan. D genes are given only for firm matches. For some rows the clone size is stated as once, few or many, or as a class when expanded; others skip it.

J gene: TRBJ1-5; V gene: TRBV10-2; D gene: -; clone size: -; CDR3 protein: CASSEQGGSWPQHF; CDR3 DNA: TGCGCCAGCAGTGAGCAAGGAGGATCGTGGCCCCAGCATTTT
J gene: TRBJ2-2; V gene: TRBV7-9; D gene: -; clone size: -; CDR3 protein: CASRPTMRRGTGELFF; CDR3 DNA: TGTGCCAGCAGACCAACGATGAGGCGGGGAACCGGGGAGCTGTTTTTT
J gene: TRBJ1-1; V gene: TRBV30; D gene: TRBD1; clone size: -; CDR3 protein: CAWSANLQGRDTEAFF; CDR3 DNA: TGTGCCTGGAGTGCAAATCTACAGGGGAGGGACACTGAAGCTTTCTTT
J gene: TRBJ2-6; V gene: TRBV5-6; D gene: -; clone size: -; CDR3 protein: CASSLGTGGWGANVLTF; CDR3 DNA: TGTGCCAGCAGCTTGGGGACCGGGGGCTGGGGGGCCAACGTCCTGACTTTC
J gene: TRBJ1-3; V gene: TRBV4-1; D gene: -; clone size: -; CDR3 protein: CASSQQDLLISGNTIYF; CDR3 DNA: TGCGCCAGCAGCCAACAAGATCTCCTCATCTCTGGAAACACCATATATTTT
J gene: TRBJ2-3; V gene: TRBV15; D gene: TRBD1; clone size: -; CDR3 protein: CATSRSRDRERTDTQYF; CDR3 DNA: TGTGCCACCAGCAGATCCCGGGACAGGGAGCGCACAGATACGCAGTATTTT
J gene: TRBJ2-1; V gene: TRBV7-3; D gene: TRBD2; clone size: -; CDR3 protein: CASSASGGAQYNEQFF; CDR3 DNA: TGTGCCAGCAGCGCTAGCGGGGGGGCCCAATACAATGAGCAGTTCTTC
J gene: TRBJ2-7; V gene: TRBV5-1; D gene: TRBD2; clone size: once; CDR3 protein: CASSGLAGSYEQYF; CDR3 DNA: TGCGCCAGCAGTGGACTAGCGGGATCCTACGAGCAGTACTTC
J gene: TRBJ1-2; V gene: TRBV27; D gene: -; clone size: -; CDR3 protein: CASRGGALYGYTF; CDR3 DNA: TGTGCCAGCAGGGGGGGGGCTCTCTATGGCTACACCTTC
J gene: TRBJ1-3; V gene: TRBV12-5; D gene: TRBD1; clone size: -; CDR3 protein: CASGRNRGLSGNTIYF; CDR3 DNA: TGTGCTAGTGGCCGGAACAGGGGACTCTCTGGAAACACCATATATTTT
J gene: TRBJ2-2; V gene: TRBV14; D gene: TRBD2; clone size: -; CDR3 protein: CASSREVGLAGTGELFF; CDR3 DNA: TGTGCCAGCAGCCGAGAGGTCGGACTAGCGGGCACCGGGGAGCTGTTTTTT
J gene: TRBJ2-7; V gene: TRBV7-9; D gene: TRBD1; clone size: -; CDR3 protein: CASSRTGTSYEQYF; CDR3 DNA: TGTGCCAGCAGCCGGACAGGGACCTCCTACGAGCAGTACTTC
J gene: TRBJ2-5; V gene: TRBV27; D gene: -; clone size: -; CDR3 protein: CASSFFGETQYF; CDR3 DNA: TGTGCCAGCAGTTTCTTTGGAGAGACCCAGTACTTC
J gene: TRBJ2-7; V gene: TRBV7-2; D gene: -; clone size: -; CDR3 protein: CASSPRPGNYEQYF; CDR3 DNA: TGTGCCAGCAGCCCTAGACCGGGCAATTACGAGCAGTACTTC
J gene: TRBJ1-1; V gene: TRBV19; D gene: -; clone size: -; CDR3 protein: CASRRMGGEAFF; CDR3 DNA: TGTGCCAGTAGACGAATGGGGGGTGAAGCTTTCTTT
J gene: TRBJ1-2; V gene: TRBV9; D gene: -; clone size: -; CDR3 protein: CASSVTAGEHTF; CDR3 DNA: TGTGCCAGCAGCGTAACGGCGGGGGAGCACACCTTC
J gene: TRBJ2-7; V gene: TRBV6-5; D gene: -; clone size: few; CDR3 protein: CASSYSGYYEQYF; CDR3 DNA: TGTGCCAGCAGTTACTCAGGTTATTACGAGCAGTACTTC
J gene: TRBJ1-1; V gene: TRBV7-9; D gene: -; clone size: -; CDR3 protein: CASSLGGEGGGAEAFF; CDR3 DNA: TGTGCCAGCAGCTTAGGCGGGGAGGGGGGTGGCGCTGAAGCTTTCTTT
J gene: TRBJ2-3; V gene: TRBV11-3; D gene: TRBD2; clone size: -; CDR3 protein: CASSTGTSGGAWDTQYF; CDR3 DNA: TGTGCCAGCAGCACCGGGACTAGCGGGGGGGCCTGGGATACGCAGTATTTT
J gene: TRBJ1-5; V gene: TRBV2; D gene: TRBD1; clone size: -; CDR3 protein: CASSVGQGFNQPQHF; CDR3 DNA: TGTGCCAGCAGTGTGGGACAGGGGTTCAATCAGCCCCAGCATTTT
J gene: TRBJ2-4; V gene: TRBV5-6; D gene: -; clone size: -; CDR3 protein: CASSQTIRTLAKNIQYF; CDR3 DNA: TGTGCCAGCAGCCAAACTATACGGACCCTAGCCAAAAACATTCAGTACTTC
J gene: TRBJ2-7; V gene: TRBV7-7; D gene: -; clone size: -; CDR3 protein: CASSLNPGSAYEQYF; CDR3 DNA: TGTGCCAGCAGCTTAAACCCAGGGTCTGCCTACGAGCAGTACTTC
J gene: TRBJ1-4; V gene: TRBV6-5; D gene: -; clone size: -; CDR3 protein: CASSRGTTNEKLFF; CDR3 DNA: TGTGCCAGCAGTCGAGGGACCACTAATGAAAAACTGTTTTTT
J gene: TRBJ1-2; V gene: TRBV6-5; D gene: -; clone size: once; CDR3 protein: CATSPGPYGYTF; CDR3 DNA: TGTGCCACCTCTCCAGGCCCTTATGGCTACACCTTC
J gene: TRBJ1-1; V gene: TRBV10-3; D gene: -; clone size: -; CDR3 protein: CAIRGVDRNTEAFF; CDR3 DNA: TGTGCCATCCGGGGGGTTGACAGGAACACTGAAGCTTTCTTT
J gene: TRBJ2-2; V gene: TRBV6-1; D gene: -; clone size: -; CDR3 protein: CASDRSLNTGELFF; CDR3 DNA: TGTGCCAGCGACAGGTCGTTGAACACCGGGGAGCTGTTTTTT
J gene: TRBJ1-2; V gene: TRBV6-1; D gene: TRBD1; clone size: -; CDR3 protein: CASSEEGQNYGYTF; CDR3 DNA: TGTGCCAGCAGTGAAGAGGGACAGAACTATGGCTACACCTTC
J gene: TRBJ2-7; V gene: TRBV19; D gene: TRBD1; clone size: -; CDR3 protein: CASSKSPGQAPYEQYF; CDR3 DNA: TGTGCCAGTAGTAAATCCCCCGGACAGGCCCCCTACGAGCAGTACTTC
J gene: TRBJ2-5; V gene: TRBV5-4; D gene: TRBD2; clone size: -; CDR3 protein: CASSLTGLADEETQYF; CDR3 DNA: TGTGCCAGCAGCCTGACAGGACTAGCGGATGAAGAGACCCAGTACTTC
J gene: TRBJ2-5; V gene: TRBV11-2; D gene: TRBD1; clone size: -; CDR3 protein: CASSLSTGGKGETQYF; CDR3 DNA: TGTGCCAGCAGCTTGTCGACAGGGGGAAAGGGAGAGACCCAGTACTTC
J gene: TRBJ1-2; V gene: TRBV5-5; D gene: TRBD1; clone size: -; CDR3 protein: CASSFSPTGGGYGYTF; CDR3 DNA: TGTGCCAGCAGCTTCTCCCCCACAGGGGGTGGCTATGGCTACACCTTC
J gene: TRBJ2-1; V gene: TRBV25-1; D gene: TRBD1; clone size: once; CDR3 protein: CASSGRTGWINEQFF; CDR3 DNA: TGTGCCAGCAGTGGAAGGACAGGGTGGATAAATGAGCAGTTCTTC
J gene: TRBJ1-2; V gene: TRBV4-2; D gene: -; clone size: few; CDR3 protein: CASSQGGDHGYTF; CDR3 DNA: TGTGCCAGCAGCCAAGGGGGGGATCATGGCTACACCTTC
J gene: TRBJ2-6; V gene: TRBV5-1; D gene: -; clone size: -; CDR3 protein: CASQEGTGANVLTF; CDR3 DNA: TGCGCCAGCCAGGAGGGGACTGGGGCCAACGTCCTGACTTTC